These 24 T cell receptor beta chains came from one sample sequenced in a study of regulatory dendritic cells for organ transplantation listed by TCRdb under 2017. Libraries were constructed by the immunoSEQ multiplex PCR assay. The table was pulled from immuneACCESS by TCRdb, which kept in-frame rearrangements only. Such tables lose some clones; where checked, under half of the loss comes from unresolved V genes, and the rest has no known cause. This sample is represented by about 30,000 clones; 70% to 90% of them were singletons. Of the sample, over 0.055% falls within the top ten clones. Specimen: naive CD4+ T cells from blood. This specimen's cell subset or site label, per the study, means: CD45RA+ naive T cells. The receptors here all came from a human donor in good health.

The DNA of the CDR3 is TGTGCCAGCAGTTTAGCGGGAGGTGATGAGCAGTTCTTC. As protein: CASSLAGGDEQFF. The rearrangement joins TRBV28 to TRBJ2-1, with 8 bases aligning to TRBD2. There are 13 residues in the CDR3. V shed 2 bases and J 8 bases; nucleotides not matched to a gene: 2. Germline-derived CDR1 and CDR2 are MDHEN and SYDVKM. Full variable domain (missing parts from reference TRBV28 and TRBJ2-1): DVKVTQSSRYLVKRTGEKVFLECVQDMDHENMFWYRQDPGLGLRLIYFSYDVKMKEKGDIPEGYSVSREKKERFSLILESASTNQTSMYLCASSLAGGDEQFFGPGTRLTVL.

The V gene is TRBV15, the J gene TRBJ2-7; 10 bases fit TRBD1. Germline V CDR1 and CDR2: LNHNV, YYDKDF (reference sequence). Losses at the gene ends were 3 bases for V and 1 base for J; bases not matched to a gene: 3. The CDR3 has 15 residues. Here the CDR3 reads CATSRGGQGSYEQYF. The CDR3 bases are TGTGCCACCAGCAGGGGGGGACAGGGGTCCTACGAGCAGTACTTC.

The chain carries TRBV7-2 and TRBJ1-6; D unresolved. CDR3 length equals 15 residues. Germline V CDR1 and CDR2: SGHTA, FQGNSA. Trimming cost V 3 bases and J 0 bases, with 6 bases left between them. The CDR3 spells CASSFQSSYNSPLHF. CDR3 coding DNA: TGTGCCAGCAGCTTCCAAAGCTCCTATAATTCACCCCTCCACTTT.

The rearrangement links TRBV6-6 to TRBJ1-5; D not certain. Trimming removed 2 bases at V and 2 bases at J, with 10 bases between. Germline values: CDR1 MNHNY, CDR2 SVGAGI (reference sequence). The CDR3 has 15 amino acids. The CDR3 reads CASSYGRPRNQPQHF. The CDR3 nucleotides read TGTGCCAGCAGTTACGGCAGACCTCGCAATCAGCCCCAGCATTTT.

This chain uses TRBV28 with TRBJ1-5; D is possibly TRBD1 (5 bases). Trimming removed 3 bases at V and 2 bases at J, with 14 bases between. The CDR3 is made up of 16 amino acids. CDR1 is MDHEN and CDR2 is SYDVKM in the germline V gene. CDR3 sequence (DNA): TGTGCCAGCAGTTTCATAGGGCAGGGTGGCAATCAGCCCCAGCATTTT. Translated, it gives CASSFIGQGGNQPQHF.

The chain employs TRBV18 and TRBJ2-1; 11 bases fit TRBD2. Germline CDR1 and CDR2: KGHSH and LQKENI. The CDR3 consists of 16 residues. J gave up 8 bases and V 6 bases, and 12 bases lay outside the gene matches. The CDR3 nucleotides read TGTGCCAGCTCGCCAAAACTAGCGGGAGCTTCTGATGAGCAGTTCTTC. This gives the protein CASSPKLAGASDEQFF.

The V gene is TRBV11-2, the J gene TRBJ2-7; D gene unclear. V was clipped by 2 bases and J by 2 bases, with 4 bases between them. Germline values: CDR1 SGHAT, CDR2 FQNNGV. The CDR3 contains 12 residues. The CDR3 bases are TGTGCCAGCAGCTTAATTACCTACGAGCAGTACTTC. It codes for CASSLITYEQYF. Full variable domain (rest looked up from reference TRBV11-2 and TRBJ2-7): EAGVAQSPRYKIIEKRQSVAFWCNPISGHATLYWYQQILGQGPKLLIQFQNNGVVDDSQLPKDRFSAERLKGVDSTLKIQPAKLEDSAVYLCASSLITYEQYFGPGTRLTVT.

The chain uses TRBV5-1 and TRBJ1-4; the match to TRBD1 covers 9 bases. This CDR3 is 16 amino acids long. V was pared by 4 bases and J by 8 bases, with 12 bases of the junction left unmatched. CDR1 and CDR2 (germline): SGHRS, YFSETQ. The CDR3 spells CASSRGQGRVGEKLFF. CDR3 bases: TGCGCCAGCAGCAGGGGACAGGGTCGGGTAGGGGAAAAACTGTTTTTT.

CDR3 DNA: TGTGCCAGCTCACCACCCCGGGCCGCCGCGACCTACGAGCAGTACTTC. Protein: CASSPPRAAATYEQYF. This chain joins TRBV18 and TRBJ2-7; D gene unclear. The V gene's germline CDR1 is KGHSH and CDR2 LQKENI. Trimming took off 0 bases at V and 2 bases at J, with 14 bases between the two ends. This CDR3 is built from 16 residues.

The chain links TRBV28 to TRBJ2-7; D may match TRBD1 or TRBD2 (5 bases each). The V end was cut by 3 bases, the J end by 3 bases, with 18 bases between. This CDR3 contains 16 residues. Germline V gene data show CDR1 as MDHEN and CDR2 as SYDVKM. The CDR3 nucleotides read TGTGCCAGCAGTTTGTGGGGGAGTATCCCCTACTACGAGCAGTACTTC. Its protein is CASSLWGSIPYYEQYF.

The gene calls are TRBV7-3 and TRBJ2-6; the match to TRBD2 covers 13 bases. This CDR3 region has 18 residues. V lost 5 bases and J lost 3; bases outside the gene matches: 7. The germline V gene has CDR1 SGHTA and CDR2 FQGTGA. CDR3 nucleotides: TGTGCCAGCAGCCCAACTAGCGGGAGGGGAGGTGGGGCCAACGTCCTGACTTTC. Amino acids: CASSPTSGRGGGANVLTF.

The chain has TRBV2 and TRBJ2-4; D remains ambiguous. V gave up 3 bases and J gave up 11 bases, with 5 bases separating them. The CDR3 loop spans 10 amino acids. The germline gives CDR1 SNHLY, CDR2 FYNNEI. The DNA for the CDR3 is TGTGCCAGCAGTGAGGTTCTTCAGTACTTC. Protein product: CASSEVLQYF.

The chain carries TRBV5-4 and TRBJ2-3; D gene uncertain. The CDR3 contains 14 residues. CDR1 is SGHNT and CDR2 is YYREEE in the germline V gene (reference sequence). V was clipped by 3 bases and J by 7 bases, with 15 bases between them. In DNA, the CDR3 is TGTGCCAGCAGCTCGATTGGACGGGCGAATACGCAGTATTTT. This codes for CASSSIGRANTQYF.

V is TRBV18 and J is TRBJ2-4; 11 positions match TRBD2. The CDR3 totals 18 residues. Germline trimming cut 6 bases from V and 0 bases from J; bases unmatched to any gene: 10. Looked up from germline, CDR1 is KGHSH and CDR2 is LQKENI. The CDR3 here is CASSHPGLAGLAKNIQYF. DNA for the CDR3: TGTGCCAGCTCCCACCCTGGACTAGCGGGTTTAGCCAAAAACATTCAGTACTTC.

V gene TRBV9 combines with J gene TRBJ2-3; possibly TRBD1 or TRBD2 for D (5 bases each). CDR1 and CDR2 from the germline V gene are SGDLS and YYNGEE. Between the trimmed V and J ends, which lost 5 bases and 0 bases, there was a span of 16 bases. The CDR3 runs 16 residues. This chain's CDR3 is CASSRGPTFSTDTQYF. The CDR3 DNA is TGTGCCAGCAGTCGGGGACCAACCTTTAGCACAGATACGCAGTATTTT. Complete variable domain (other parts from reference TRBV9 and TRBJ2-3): DSGVTQTPKHLITATGQRVTLRCSPRSGDLSVYWYQQSLDQGLQFLIQYYNGEERAKGNILERFSAQQFPDLHSELNLSSLELGDSALYFCASSRGPTFSTDTQYFGPGTRLTVL.

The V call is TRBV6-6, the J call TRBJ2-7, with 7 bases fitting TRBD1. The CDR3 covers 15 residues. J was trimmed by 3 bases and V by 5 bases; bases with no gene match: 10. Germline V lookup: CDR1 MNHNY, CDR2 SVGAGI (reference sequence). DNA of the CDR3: TGTGCCAGCAGTCCCCCCCGGGACAGCTACTACGAGCAGTACTTC. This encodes CASSPPRDSYYEQYF.

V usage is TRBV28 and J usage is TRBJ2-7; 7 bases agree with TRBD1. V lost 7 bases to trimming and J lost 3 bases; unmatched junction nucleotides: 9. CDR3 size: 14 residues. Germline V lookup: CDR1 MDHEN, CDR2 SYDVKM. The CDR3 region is CASKRGDSFYEQYF. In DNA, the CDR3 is TGTGCCAGCAAAAGAGGGGACAGCTTCTACGAGCAGTACTTC. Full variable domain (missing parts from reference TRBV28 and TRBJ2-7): DVKVTQSSRYLVKRTGEKVFLECVQDMDHENMFWYRQDPGLGLRLIYFSYDVKMKEKGDIPEGYSVSREKKERFSLILESASTNQTSMYLCASKRGDSFYEQYFGPGTRLTVT.

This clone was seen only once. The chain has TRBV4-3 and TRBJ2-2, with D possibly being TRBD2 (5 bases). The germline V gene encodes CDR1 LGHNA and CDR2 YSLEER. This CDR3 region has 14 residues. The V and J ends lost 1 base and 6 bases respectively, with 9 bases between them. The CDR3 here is CASSQGLRAGELFF. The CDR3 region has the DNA TGCGCCAGCAGCCAAGGTCTGAGGGCCGGGGAGCTGTTTTTT.

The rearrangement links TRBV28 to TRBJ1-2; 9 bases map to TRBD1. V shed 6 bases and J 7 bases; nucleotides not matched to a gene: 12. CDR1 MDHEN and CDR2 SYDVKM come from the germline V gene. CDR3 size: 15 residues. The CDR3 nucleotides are TGTGCCAGCAGCTTTTGGGCACAGGGGGCGGGTGGCTACACCTTC. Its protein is CASSFWAQGAGGYTF.

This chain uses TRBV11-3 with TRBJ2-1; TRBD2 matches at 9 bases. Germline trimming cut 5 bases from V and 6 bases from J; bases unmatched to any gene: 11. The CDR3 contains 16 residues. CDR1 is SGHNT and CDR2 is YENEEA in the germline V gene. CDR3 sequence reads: CASSEGYSGSPNEQFF. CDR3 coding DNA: TGTGCCAGCAGCGAGGGATATAGCGGGAGTCCCAATGAGCAGTTCTTC.

The CDR3 region is CASSQRRRTSGQDTDTQYF. Here the CDR3 DNA reads TGTGCCAGCAGCCAAAGGCGCCGAACTAGCGGCCAAGACACAGATACGCAGTATTTT. V and J are TRBV7-9 and TRBJ2-3; 8 nucleotides agree with TRBD2. Germline V gives CDR1 SEHNR, CDR2 FQNEAQ (reference sequence). This CDR3 has 19 residues. Losses at the gene ends were 5 bases for V and 2 bases for J; bases not matched to a gene: 18.

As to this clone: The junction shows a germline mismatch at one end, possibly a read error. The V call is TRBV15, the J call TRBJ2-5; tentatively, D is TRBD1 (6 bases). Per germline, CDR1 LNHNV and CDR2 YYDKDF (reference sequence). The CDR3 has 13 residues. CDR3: CTTSRDQGETQYF. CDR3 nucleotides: TGTACCACCAGCAGAGATCAGGGGGAGACCCAGTACTTC.

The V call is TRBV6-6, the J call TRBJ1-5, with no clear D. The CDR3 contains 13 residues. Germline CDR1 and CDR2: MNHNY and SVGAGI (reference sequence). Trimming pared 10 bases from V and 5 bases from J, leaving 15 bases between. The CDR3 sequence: CAIKVSRDQPQHF. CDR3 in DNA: TGTGCCATCAAGGTGAGCCGTGATCAGCCCCAGCATTTT.

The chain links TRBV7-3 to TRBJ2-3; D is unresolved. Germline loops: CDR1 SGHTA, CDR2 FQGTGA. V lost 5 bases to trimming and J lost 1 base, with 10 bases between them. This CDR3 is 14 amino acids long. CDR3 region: CASSPTGGTDTQYF. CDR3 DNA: TGTGCCAGCAGCCCGACGGGTGGCACAGATACGCAGTATTTT.